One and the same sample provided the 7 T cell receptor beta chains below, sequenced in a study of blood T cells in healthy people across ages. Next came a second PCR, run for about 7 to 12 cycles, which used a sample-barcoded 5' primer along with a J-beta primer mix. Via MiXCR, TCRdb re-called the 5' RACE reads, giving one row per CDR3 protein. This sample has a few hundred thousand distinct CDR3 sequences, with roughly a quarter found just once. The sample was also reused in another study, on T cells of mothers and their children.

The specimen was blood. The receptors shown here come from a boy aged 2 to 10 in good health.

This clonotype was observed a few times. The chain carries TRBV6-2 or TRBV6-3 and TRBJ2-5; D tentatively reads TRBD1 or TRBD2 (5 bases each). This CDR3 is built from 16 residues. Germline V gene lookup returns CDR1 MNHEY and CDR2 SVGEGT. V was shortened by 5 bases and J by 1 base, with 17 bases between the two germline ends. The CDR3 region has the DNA TGTGCCAGCAGTCACACTTGGGACGGCCGCCAAGAGACCCAGTACTTC. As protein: CASSHTWDGRQETQYF.

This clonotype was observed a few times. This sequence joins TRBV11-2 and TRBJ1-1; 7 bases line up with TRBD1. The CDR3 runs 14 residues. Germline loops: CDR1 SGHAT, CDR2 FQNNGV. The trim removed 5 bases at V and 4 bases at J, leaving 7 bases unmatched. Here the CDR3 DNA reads TGTGCCAGCAGCCTAAGTGCAGGGGGCACTGAAGCTTTCTTT. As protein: CASSLSAGGTEAFF.

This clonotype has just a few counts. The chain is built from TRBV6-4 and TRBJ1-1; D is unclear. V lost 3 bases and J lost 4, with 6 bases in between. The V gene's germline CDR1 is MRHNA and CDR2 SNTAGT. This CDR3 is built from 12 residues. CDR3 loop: CASSDEGTEAFF. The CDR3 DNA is TGTGCCAGCAGTGATGAGGGCACTGAAGCTTTCTTT.

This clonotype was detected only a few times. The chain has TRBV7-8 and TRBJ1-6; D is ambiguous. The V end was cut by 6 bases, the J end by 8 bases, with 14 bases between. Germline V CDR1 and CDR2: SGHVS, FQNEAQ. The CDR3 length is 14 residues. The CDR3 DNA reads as TGTGCCAGCAGTTCACCCCGAGACTATTCACCCCTCCACTTT. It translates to CASSSPRDYSPLHF. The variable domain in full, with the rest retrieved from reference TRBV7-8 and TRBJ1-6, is GAGVSQSPRYKVAKRGQDVALRCDPISGHVSLFWYQQALGQGPEFLTYFQNEAQLDKSGLPSDRFFAERPEGSVSTLKIQRTQQEDSAVYLCASSSPRDYSPLHFGNGTRLTVT.

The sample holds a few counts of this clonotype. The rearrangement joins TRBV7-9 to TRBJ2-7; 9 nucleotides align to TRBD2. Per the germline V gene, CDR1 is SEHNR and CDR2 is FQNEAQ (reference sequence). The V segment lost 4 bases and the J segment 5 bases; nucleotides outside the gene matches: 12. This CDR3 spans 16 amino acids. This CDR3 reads CASSSPGGGAGNEQYF. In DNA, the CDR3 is TGTGCCAGCAGCTCACCGGGCGGGGGGGCCGGAAACGAGCAGTACTTC.

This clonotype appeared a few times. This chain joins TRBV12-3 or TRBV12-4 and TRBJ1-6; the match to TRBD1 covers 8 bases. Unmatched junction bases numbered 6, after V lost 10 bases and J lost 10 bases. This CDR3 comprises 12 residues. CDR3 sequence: CATMTGASPLHF. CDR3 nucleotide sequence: TGTGCCACAATGACAGGGGCGTCACCCCTCCACTTT.

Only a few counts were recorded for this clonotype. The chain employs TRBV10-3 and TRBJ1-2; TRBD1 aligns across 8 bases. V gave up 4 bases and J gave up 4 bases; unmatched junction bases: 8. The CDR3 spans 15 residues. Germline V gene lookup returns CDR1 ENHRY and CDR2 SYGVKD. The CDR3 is CAISGQGIVGYGYTF. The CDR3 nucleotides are TGTGCCATCAGTGGACAGGGGATCGTGGGCTATGGCTACACCTTC.